This is a list of T cell receptor beta chains from one sample in a study of OX40 agonist ivuxolimab in advanced cancers. The repertoire was sequenced with immunoSEQ multiplex PCR; TCRdb's copy has only in-frame clones and lacks some. The profile covers around 67,000 clones, with roughly nine tenths appearing a single time and 0.8% to 1.3% taken by the ten largest. Sample: CD4+ or CD8+ T cells sorted from blood, taken in a trial of the OX40 agonist ivuxolimab. The receptors derive from an adult with an advanced solid tumor such as melanoma, head and neck, liver or kidney cancer. CDR3s include the opening cysteine and the closing phenylalanine or tryptophan. Each record gives: J gene, CDR3 length, D gene, V gene, clone size, CDR3 DNA, CDR3 protein. D genes are given only for firm matches. Clone sizes are given selectively: once, few, many, or a class where the clone is expanded.

J: TRBJ1-1; length: 14; D: .; V: TRBV5-1; size: once; DNA: TGCGCCAGCAGCCTGGACAGTACGAACACTGAAGCTTTCTTT; CDR3: CASSLDSTNTEAFF
J: TRBJ1-5; length: 15; D: TRBD1; V: TRBV6-5; size: .; DNA: TGTGCCAGCAGACCCCAGGGGGGTTTACATCAGCCCCAGCATTTT; CDR3: CASRPQGGLHQPQHF
J: TRBJ2-7; length: 12; D: .; V: TRBV9; size: few; DNA: TGTGCCAGCAGCGCCGGACCGGCAGAGCAGTACTTC; CDR3: CASSAGPAEQYF
J: TRBJ2-5; length: 17; D: TRBD1; V: TRBV11-3; size: .; DNA: TGTGCCAGCAGCTTATTGGTCGTCACAGGGGACGTCGAAATCCAGTACTTC; CDR3: CASSLLVVTGDVEIQYF
J: TRBJ2-1; length: 18; D: .; V: TRBV4-1; size: .; DNA: TGCGCCAGCAGCCGAACGTACGAAACTAGTAGCATGATCGATGAGCAGTTCTTC; CDR3: CASSRTYETSSMIDEQFF
J: TRBJ1-2; length: 13; D: .; V: TRBV28; size: .; DNA: TGTGCCAGCAGTTTCCAGGGGAACTATGGCTACACCTTC; CDR3: CASSFQGNYGYTF
J: TRBJ2-2; length: 14; D: .; V: TRBV10-3; size: .; DNA: TGTGCCTCCCTAGCCCCGTTTAACACCGGGGAGCTGTTTTTT; CDR3: CASLAPFNTGELFF
J: TRBJ2-3; length: 14; D: TRBD2; V: TRBV27; size: .; DNA: TGTGCCAGTCGGTTGGGCCGGGGGGCAGATACGCAGTATTTT; CDR3: CASRLGRGADTQYF
J: TRBJ2-2; length: 16; D: .; V: TRBV5-8; size: .; DNA: TGTGCCAGCAGCTTGGGGGTCCGGGGGAACACCGGGGAGCTGTTTTTT; CDR3: CASSLGVRGNTGELFF
J: TRBJ2-3; length: 16; D: TRBD2; V: TRBV5-1; size: once; DNA: TGCGCCAGCAGCACCGGGACTACCAGCGGCACAGATACGCAGTATTTT; CDR3: CASSTGTTSGTDTQYF
J: TRBJ1-2; length: 13; D: TRBD1; V: TRBV6-6; size: .; DNA: TGTGCCAGCAGCCCCGGGACAGGCTATGGCTACACCTTC; CDR3: CASSPGTGYGYTF
J: TRBJ2-5; length: 16; D: TRBD2; V: TRBV15; size: .; DNA: TGTGCCACCAGCAGAGATCAGGCGGGGGGTACGGAGACCCAGTACTTC; CDR3: CATSRDQAGGTETQYF
J: TRBJ2-1; length: 17; D: TRBD2; V: TRBV9; size: .; DNA: TGTGCCAGCAGCGTAGCGACTAGCGGGAGCCTCAGGGATGAGCAGTTCTTC; CDR3: CASSVATSGSLRDEQFF
J: TRBJ1-3; length: 14; D: .; V: TRBV5-6; size: .; DNA: TGTGCCAGCAGCTTGGGGGCAGCGGGAAACACCATATATTTT; CDR3: CASSLGAAGNTIYF
J: TRBJ2-5; length: 17; D: TRBD2; V: TRBV5-4; size: .; DNA: TGTGCCAGCAGCTTGGCAGTAGCGGGAGGGCCGAGGGAGACCCAGTACTTC; CDR3: CASSLAVAGGPRETQYF
J: TRBJ2-3; length: 14; D: .; V: TRBV5-1; size: .; DNA: TGCGCCAGCAGCTTGATACTAGCCGGAGATACGCAGTATTTT; CDR3: CASSLILAGDTQYF
J: TRBJ2-2; length: 14; D: .; V: TRBV6-1; size: .; DNA: TGTGCCAGCAGGGGGCGCCTCAACACCGGGGAGCTGTTTTTT; CDR3: CASRGRLNTGELFF
J: TRBJ2-1; length: 13; D: .; V: TRBV11-2; size: .; DNA: TGTGCCAGCAGCCTCGGCTACAACAATGAGCAGTTCTTC; CDR3: CASSLGYNNEQFF
J: TRBJ2-5; length: 15; D: .; V: TRBV7-2; size: .; DNA: TGTGCCAGCACCACCGGTTGGGGGCGCAGGGAGACCCAGTACTTC; CDR3: CASTTGWGRRETQYF
J: TRBJ2-3; length: 14; D: .; V: TRBV5-1; size: .; DNA: TGCGCCAGCAGAGTCAGTAAGTCCACAGATACGCAGTATTTT; CDR3: CASRVSKSTDTQYF
J: TRBJ2-1; length: 13; D: .; V: TRBV7-2; size: once; DNA: TGTGCCAGCAGCTTAGAACCGACAGTTCAACAGTTCTTC; CDR3: CASSLEPTVQQFF
J: TRBJ1-2; length: 16; D: .; V: TRBV23-1; size: .; DNA: TGCGCCAGCAGTCTCATCCCCCCGGACAGCAGCTATGGCTACACCTTC; CDR3: CASSLIPPDSSYGYTF
J: TRBJ1-4; length: 16; D: .; V: TRBV5-1; size: .; DNA: TGCGCCAGCAGCTTGGCCAAGACGACTCTGAATGAAAAACTGTTTTTT; CDR3: CASSLAKTTLNEKLFF
J: TRBJ1-2; length: 14; D: TRBD1; V: TRBV2; size: .; DNA: TGTGCCAGCGGGGTGGACAGGATGATCTATGGCTACACCTTC; CDR3: CASGVDRMIYGYTF
J: TRBJ2-7; length: 11; D: .; V: TRBV6-5; size: .; DNA: TGTGCCAGCAGTTACTCCCACGAGCAGTACTTC; CDR3: CASSYSHEQYF
J: TRBJ2-3; length: 18; D: TRBD2; V: TRBV19; size: .; DNA: TGTGCCAGTAGTATAGATGCTGGGACTAGCGGGAGCAGAGATACGCAGTATTTT; CDR3: CASSIDAGTSGSRDTQYF
J: TRBJ2-7; length: 14; D: TRBD1; V: TRBV18; size: .; DNA: TGTGCCAGCTCACCGGACAGGGGTAGCTACGAGCAGTACTTC; CDR3: CASSPDRGSYEQYF
J: TRBJ2-5; length: 14; D: .; V: TRBV25-1; size: .; DNA: TGTGCCAGCAGTGACCCCCTCACCCAAGAGACCCAGTACTTC; CDR3: CASSDPLTQETQYF
J: TRBJ2-1; length: 13; D: .; V: TRBV7-7; size: many; DNA: TGTGCCAGCAGCTTAGGCACCGACAATGAGCAGTTCTTC; CDR3: CASSLGTDNEQFF
J: TRBJ2-4; length: 18; D: .; V: TRBV6-1; size: .; DNA: TGTGCCAGCAATGAGAGCCCTTTGGGGTGGAGAGCCAAAAACATTCAGTACTTC; CDR3: CASNESPLGWRAKNIQYF
J: TRBJ1-2; length: 14; D: .; V: TRBV5-1; size: .; DNA: TGCGCCAGCAGCTTGTGGGGATTGGACTATGGCTACACCTTC; CDR3: CASSLWGLDYGYTF
J: TRBJ2-7; length: 14; D: TRBD1; V: TRBV28; size: .; DNA: TGTGCCAGCAGTTGGGGGGACAGGGCATACGAGCAGTACTTC; CDR3: CASSWGDRAYEQYF
J: TRBJ2-2; length: 17; D: TRBD2; V: TRBV7-2; size: .; DNA: TGTGCCAGCAGCTTACTAGCGGGAGGGCCGCGCACCGGGGAGCTGTTTTTT; CDR3: CASSLLAGGPRTGELFF
J: TRBJ2-7; length: 12; D: .; V: TRBV11-3; size: .; DNA: TGTGCCAGCTCCGATCAGGGCTACGAGCAGTACTTC; CDR3: CASSDQGYEQYF
J: TRBJ2-4; length: 16; D: TRBD1; V: TRBV9; size: .; DNA: TGTGCCAGCAGCGCCGGGTCGACAGGGGGCGAAGTCATTCAGTACTTC; CDR3: CASSAGSTGGEVIQYF
J: TRBJ2-1; length: 13; D: TRBD2; V: TRBV29-1; size: .; DNA: TGCAGCGTTCTCAGGCTAGCGGGGACTGAGCAGTTCTTC; CDR3: CSVLRLAGTEQFF
J: TRBJ2-7; length: 16; D: TRBD2; V: TRBV4-1; size: .; DNA: TGCGCCAGCAGCGCCCGGACTAGCGGGGGGGCCTACGAGCAGTACTTC; CDR3: CASSARTSGGAYEQYF